This passage covers 27 T cell receptor beta chains from one sample sequenced in a study of cytomegalovirus exposure and HLA in healthy donors. Amplification used 60 Vbeta primers and 13 Jbeta primers. Libraries were prepared by immunoSEQ multiplex PCR; TCRdb keeps only in-frame clonotypes and omits some of them. The sample records under 200,000 clones, approximately 71% being singletons. Source material: PBMCs. These receptor sequences come from a woman aged 18 to 35 in good health and CMV-seropositive.

The rearrangement uses TRBV7-9 and TRBJ2-2; no firm D call. This CDR3 comprises 14 residues. The germline gives CDR1 SEHNR, CDR2 FQNEAQ (reference sequence). V gave up 1 base and J gave up 4 bases, with 7 bases separating them. The CDR3 region is CASSLDLVTGELFF. The CDR3 DNA follows: TGTGCCAGCAGCTTAGATCTAGTCACCGGGGAGCTGTTTTTT.

The chain couples TRBV4-1 to TRBJ2-7, with TRBD1 as a possible D gene (5 bases). CDR1 and CDR2 (germline): MGHRA, YSYEKL. The CDR3 contains 15 residues. Trimming removed 3 bases at V and 2 bases at J, with 14 bases between. CDR3 DNA sequence: TGCGCCAGCAGCCAGGGTCGACAGTTAACCTACGAGCAGTACTTC. Translated, it gives CASSQGRQLTYEQYF.

This clone has just a few counts. This rearrangement joins TRBV28 to TRBJ1-6, with 7 nucleotides matching TRBD1. The CDR3 has 16 residues. Germline V gene lookup returns CDR1 MDHEN and CDR2 SYDVKM. J lost 7 bases, V lost 7 bases, and 13 bases had no gene match. CDR3 sequence: CASNQPGGQANSPLHF. DNA for the CDR3: TGTGCCAGCAACCAACCCGGTGGACAGGCAAATTCACCCCTCCACTTT. The variable domain in full, completed from reference TRBV28 and TRBJ1-6, reads DVKVTQSSRYLVKRTGEKVFLECVQDMDHENMFWYRQDPGLGLRLIYFSYDVKMKEKGDIPEGYSVSREKKERFSLILESASTNQTSMYLCASNQPGGQANSPLHFGNGTRLTVT.

The chain joins TRBV6-1 to TRBJ2-5, with TRBD2 matching over 7 bases. Judging by the DNA end, TRBJ2-7 fits better; the J call may be wrong. The CDR3 totals 14 residues. Per germline, CDR1 MNHNS and CDR2 SASEGT. CDR3 loop: CASSDGEGTHEQYF. The DNA of the CDR3 is TGTGCCAGCAGTGATGGGGAGGGGACCCACGAGCAGTACTTC.

The rearrangement links TRBV5-1 to TRBJ2-1, with 10 nucleotides matching TRBD2. The CDR3 runs 17 residues. The V and J ends lost 4 bases and 3 bases, in that order; junction bases with no gene match: 10. The germline V gene encodes CDR1 SGHRS and CDR2 YFSETQ. The CDR3 region has the DNA TGCGCCAGCAGCCTTATGCTAGCGGGAGCCCTCTACAATGAGCAGTTCTTC. As protein: CASSLMLAGALYNEQFF.

V and J are TRBV11-2 and TRBJ1-1; 8 positions agree with TRBD1. From germline, CDR1 is SGHAT and CDR2 FQNNGV. Germline trimming cut 5 bases from V and 0 bases from J; bases unmatched to any gene: 5. The CDR3 has 15 amino acids. The DNA for the CDR3 is TGTGCCAGCAGCCTCCGGACAGGGATGAACACTGAAGCTTTCTTT. Amino acids: CASSLRTGMNTEAFF.

J is TRBJ2-1 and V is TRBV28, with D tentatively TRBD2 (5 bases). Germline values: CDR1 MDHEN, CDR2 SYDVKM. Trimming removed 6 bases at V and 10 bases at J, with 13 bases between. The CDR3 runs to 12 residues. The CDR3 region is CASSTLEGEQFF. The CDR3 bases are TGTGCCAGCAGCACACTAGAGGGCGAGCAGTTCTTC.

The J gene is TRBJ2-7, the V gene TRBV28; 8 bases line up with TRBD2. With V trimmed by 6 bases and J by 5 bases, 12 bases remained unmatched. The germline gives CDR1 MDHEN, CDR2 SYDVKM. This CDR3 is built from 15 residues. CDR3 in amino acids: CASSPWREDYNEQYF. CDR3 bases: TGTGCCAGCAGCCCGTGGCGGGAGGATTATAACGAGCAGTACTTC.

The chain carries TRBV2 and TRBJ2-5, with D possibly matching TRBD2 (5 bases). V was cut by 7 bases and J by 2 bases, with 11 bases left in between. Germline V gives CDR1 SNHLY, CDR2 FYNNEI. This CDR3 spans 13 amino acids. The DNA of the CDR3 is TGTGCCAGCACAGAGACTACACAAGAGACCCAGTACTTC. Its translation is CASTETTQETQYF.

The chain joins TRBV6-1 to TRBJ1-1; tentative D call: TRBD1 (5 bases). Per the germline V gene, CDR1 is MNHNS and CDR2 is SASEGT. The V end was cut by 2 bases, the J end by 0 bases, with 13 bases between. This CDR3 region has 16 residues. DNA for the CDR3: TGTGCCAGCAGTGAACTGGGACTAACTATGAACACTGAAGCTTTCTTT. Encoded protein: CASSELGLTMNTEAFF.

This clone came up a few times. This chain links TRBV5-8 with TRBJ1-4, with D possibly TRBD1 on 6 matching bases. Per germline, CDR1 SGHTS and CDR2 YDEGEE. The CDR3 totals 14 residues. The germline V and J ends were trimmed by 0 bases and 5 bases, with 8 bases remaining between them. CDR3 region: CASSLGQVNEKLFF. DNA of the CDR3: TGTGCCAGCAGCTTGGGACAGGTGAATGAAAAACTGTTTTTT.

The chain recombines TRBV19 with TRBJ1-5; D may be TRBD1 (6 bases). V was trimmed by 3 bases and J by 0 bases, leaving 9 bases between them. From germline, CDR1 is LNHDA and CDR2 SQIVND (reference sequence). CDR3 length equals 15 residues. CDR3 DNA sequence: TGTGCCAGTAGTATCGTGACAGGTAGCAATCAGCCCCAGCATTTT. This encodes CASSIVTGSNQPQHF.

V usage is TRBV13 and J usage is TRBJ1-3; the D is unclear. The CDR3 is 15 amino acids. V lost 5 bases and J lost 0, with 11 bases in between. Germline assignment: CDR1 PRHDT and CDR2 FYEKMQ (reference sequence). This chain's CDR3 is CASSPDISSGNTIYF. CDR3 nucleotides: TGTGCCAGCAGCCCCGACATAAGCTCTGGAAACACCATATATTTT. The complete variable domain, with remaining parts taken from reference TRBV13 and TRBJ1-3, reads AAGVIQSPRHLIKEKRETATLKCYPIPRHDTVYWYQQGPGQDPQFLISFYEKMQSDKGSIPDRFSAQQFSDYHSELNMSSLELGDSALYFCASSPDISSGNTIYFGEGSWLTVV.

The V call is TRBV29-1, the J call TRBJ1-1, with 11 bases fitting TRBD1. Germline values: CDR1 SQVTM, CDR2 ANQGSEA. The CDR3 spans 14 residues. With 7 bases clipped from V and 4 bases from J, the junction kept 8 bases outside the gene matches. The CDR3 protein is CSGDRGTAGTEAFF. CDR3 DNA sequence: TGCAGCGGGGACAGGGGGACGGCCGGCACTGAAGCTTTCTTT.

This clone was detected once. CDR3 sequence (DNA): TGCAGCGTTGCCCATTCGACAGCAACTAATGAAAAACTGTTTTTT. Translated, it gives CSVAHSTATNEKLFF. The V gene is TRBV29-1, the J gene TRBJ1-4, with TRBD1 as a possible D gene (5 bases). Trimming cost V 4 bases and J 0 bases, with 12 bases left between them. Per germline, CDR1 SQVTM and CDR2 ANQGSEA. This CDR3 region has 15 residues.

The V and J genes are TRBV11-2 and TRBJ1-1, with D hard to call. Trimming stripped 6 bases from V and 0 bases from J, with 8 bases between. The CDR3 is made up of 13 amino acids. From germline, CDR1 is SGHAT and CDR2 FQNNGV. As DNA, the CDR3 is TGTGCCAGCAGTCAAGAGATGAACACTGAAGCTTTCTTT. This encodes CASSQEMNTEAFF.

This clone was seen only a few times. CDR3 in DNA: TGTGCCAGCAGCACCGGGACTACAAGTTACAATGAGCAGTTCTTC. Translated, it gives CASSTGTTSYNEQFF. The rearrangement joins TRBV6-5 to TRBJ2-1, with 7 nucleotides matching TRBD2. J was trimmed by 4 bases and V by 6 bases; bases with no gene match: 9. The length of the CDR3 is 15 residues. The germline gives CDR1 MNHEY, CDR2 SVGAGI.

This sequence joins TRBV6-8 and TRBJ1-4; D is ambiguous. With 6 bases removed from V and 7 bases from J, the gap between germline ends came to 6 bases. Germline V lookup: CDR1 MNHGY, CDR2 SAAAGT. This CDR3 region has 11 residues. The CDR3 reads CASRRGEKLFF. The CDR3 nucleotides read TGTGCCAGCAGGCGGGGTGAAAAACTGTTTTTT.

V is TRBV4-1 and J is TRBJ2-1; D is possibly TRBD2 (5 bases). Germline V lookup: CDR1 MGHRA, CDR2 YSYEKL. V was clipped by 3 bases and J by 2 bases, with 8 bases between them. The CDR3 consists of 14 residues. CDR3 in DNA: TGCGCCAGCAGCCATCAGCGGACCTACAATGAGCAGTTCTTC. Translating it yields CASSHQRTYNEQFF.

This sequence joins TRBV29-1 and TRBJ2-2, with D possibly matching TRBD1 (6 bases). Germline V CDR1 and CDR2: SQVTM, ANQGSEA. Trimming took off 7 bases at V and 2 bases at J, with 11 bases between the two ends. CDR3 length: 13 amino acids. This chain's CDR3 is CSARGVNTGELFF. Here the CDR3 DNA reads TGCAGCGCCAGGGGAGTAAACACCGGGGAGCTGTTTTTT.

This chain joins TRBV18 and TRBJ1-1; D possibly corresponds to TRBD1 (5 bases). The germline V gene encodes CDR1 KGHSH and CDR2 LQKENI. The CDR3 consists of 17 residues. V was trimmed by 1 base and J by 7 bases, leaving 22 bases between them. The CDR3 protein is CASSPRSRGRAPGEAFF. Written as DNA, the CDR3 is TGTGCCAGCTCACCACGATCTCGCGGCAGGGCCCCTGGTGAAGCTTTCTTT. Full variable domain (remainder filled in from reference TRBV18 and TRBJ1-1): NAGVMQNPRHLVRRRGQEARLRCSPMKGHSHVYWYRQLPEEGLKFMVYLQKENIIDESGMPKERFSAEFPKEGPSILRIQQVVRGDSAAYFCASSPRSRGRAPGEAFFGQGTRLTVV.

The chain has TRBV27 and TRBJ2-1, with D uncertain. Trimming took off 5 bases at V and 7 bases at J, with 6 bases between the two ends. The germline gives CDR1 MNHEY, CDR2 SMNVEV (reference sequence). This CDR3 comprises 11 residues. CDR3 sequence: CASSHGNEQFF. The CDR3 coding sequence is TGTGCCAGCAGTCACGGGAATGAGCAGTTCTTC.

The chain combines TRBV2 with TRBJ1-5, with D hard to call. Trimming took 6 bases from V and 0 from J, leaving 3 bases between them. The CDR3 runs 12 residues. Germline CDR1 reads SNHLY; CDR2 reads FYNNEI. This CDR3 is CASSFSNQPQHF. Written as DNA, the CDR3 is TGTGCCAGCAGCTTTAGCAATCAGCCCCAGCATTTT.

This clone was counted a single time. This chain joins TRBV12-5 and TRBJ2-7; 8 nucleotides match TRBD1. V lost 6 bases and J lost 7; bases outside the gene matches: 8. CDR1 is LGHNT and CDR2 is FRNRAP in the germline V gene. The CDR3 has 13 amino acids. CDR3 coding DNA: TGTGCTAGTGGGCGATCAGGGGGCGATGAGCAGTACTTC. As protein: CASGRSGGDEQYF.

The chain employs TRBV27 and TRBJ2-7, with D possibly TRBD1 on 5 matching bases. CDR1 is MNHEY and CDR2 is SMNVEV in the germline V gene (reference sequence). V was cut by 6 bases and J by 7 bases, with 16 bases left in between. The CDR3 contains 13 residues. CDR3 in DNA: TGTGCCAGCAGAAACCGCATACAGGCGGAGCAGTACTTC. Its protein is CASRNRIQAEQYF.

This clone was picked up one time. The CDR3 DNA reads as TGTGCCAGCAGCCTCCCGGGACAAAACGTCGAAGCTTTCTTT. Amino acid sequence: CASSLPGQNVEAFF. V gene TRBV5-4 combines with J gene TRBJ1-1; D is perhaps TRBD1 (6 bases). Germline V gives CDR1 SGHNT, CDR2 YYREEE (reference sequence). Deletions cut 4 bases from V and 8 bases from J, with 18 bases between. This CDR3 comprises 14 residues.

Only a few counts were recorded for this clone. This chain uses TRBV28 with TRBJ1-2; tentatively, D is TRBD1 (5 bases). The V gene's germline CDR1 is MDHEN and CDR2 SYDVKM. Between the trimmed V and J ends, which lost 10 bases and 12 bases, there was a span of 15 bases. This CDR3 is built from 10 residues. The CDR3 DNA sequence: TGTGCCACCGAACGGCAGGGCCACACCTTC. Protein: CATERQGHTF.